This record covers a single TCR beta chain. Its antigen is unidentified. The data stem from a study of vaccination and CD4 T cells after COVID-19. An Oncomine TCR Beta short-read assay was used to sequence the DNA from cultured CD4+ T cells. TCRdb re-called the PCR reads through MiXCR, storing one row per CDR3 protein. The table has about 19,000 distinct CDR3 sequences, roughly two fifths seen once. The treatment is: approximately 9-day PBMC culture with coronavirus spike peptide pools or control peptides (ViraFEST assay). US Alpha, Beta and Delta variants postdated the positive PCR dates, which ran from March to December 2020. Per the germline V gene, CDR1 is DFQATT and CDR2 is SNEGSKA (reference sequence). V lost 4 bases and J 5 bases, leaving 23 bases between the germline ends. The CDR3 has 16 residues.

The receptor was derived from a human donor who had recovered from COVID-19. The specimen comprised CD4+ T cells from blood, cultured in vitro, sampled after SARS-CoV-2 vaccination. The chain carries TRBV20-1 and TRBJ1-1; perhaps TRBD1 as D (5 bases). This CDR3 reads CSAKKPGRDAGTEAFF. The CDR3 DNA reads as TGCAGTGCTAAAAAACCCGGGAGGGACGCCGGGACTGAAGCTTTCTTT.